These 10 T cell receptor beta chains share one sample of origin, sequenced in a study of patients and donors after allogeneic stem cell transplantation. MiXCR, applied by TCRdb to the RT-PCR reads, yields one record per CDR3 protein. The profile covers about 230,000 distinct CDR3 sequences, with around an eighth appearing a single time and roughly 12% taken by the ten largest. Sequenced material: blood, either unsorted or a sorted T cell fraction (not recorded which). These receptors all come from a human donor who was either an allogeneic HSCT recipient or a stem cell or donor lymphocyte infusion donor (not recorded which). It is not recorded whose cells these are; they may come from a transplant donor.

This chain links TRBV6-5 with TRBJ2-7; TRBD2 might be the D (5 bases). The germline gives CDR1 MNHEY, CDR2 SVGAGI. The CDR3 is 13 residues long. Trimming pared 4 bases from V and 7 bases from J, leaving 14 bases between. The CDR3: CASSFNSGTEQYF. The CDR3 DNA sequence: TGTGCCAGCAGTTTTAACAGCGGCACGGAGCAGTACTTC.

This clonotype was seen ten or more times. The chain combines TRBV6-1 with TRBJ1-3; 7 bases line up with TRBD1. The CDR3 contains 15 residues. The junction had 5 bases not matched to a gene; V was cut back by 6 bases and J by 0 bases. Germline V gives CDR1 MNHNS, CDR2 SASEGT. The CDR3 region has the DNA TGTGCCAGCAGGCATAACAGGGGCTCTGGAAACACCATATATTTT. Its protein is CASRHNRGSGNTIYF.

V usage is TRBV19 and J usage is TRBJ1-5; TRBD1 matches 9 bases. Germline CDR1 and CDR2: LNHDA and SQIVND (reference sequence). The CDR3 consists of 19 residues. V was clipped by 3 bases and J by 4 bases; unmatched bases: 16. CDR3 protein: CASSISGLQGAGKNQPQHF. The CDR3 coding sequence is TGTGCCAGTAGTATCTCCGGTCTACAGGGGGCGGGAAAAAATCAGCCCCAGCATTTT.

The count of this clonotype is one. The J gene is TRBJ2-3, the V gene TRBV7-3, with D possibly being TRBD2 (5 bases). The CDR3 sequence is 12 residues long. With 5 bases removed from V and 8 bases from J, the gap between germline ends came to 11 bases. CDR1 is SGHTA, CDR2 FQGTGA, per germline. The CDR3 protein is CASSTDSGTQYF. The CDR3 DNA follows: TGTGCCAGCAGCACGGACTCGGGTACGCAGTATTTT.

This clonotype has more than one count but fewer than ten. The rearrangement uses TRBV30 and TRBJ2-5, with D perhaps matching TRBD1 or TRBD2 (6 bases each). Germline V CDR1 and CDR2: GTSNPN, SVGIG (reference sequence). Trimming pared 0 bases from V and 4 bases from J, leaving 12 bases between. The CDR3 spans 14 residues. The CDR3 bases are TGTGCCTGGAGTGTACTGGGGGGCTCAGAGACCCAGTACTTC. This encodes CAWSVLGGSETQYF.

The V call is TRBV5-1, the J call TRBJ1-2; D unclear. In germline, CDR1 is SGHRS, CDR2 YFSETQ. CDR3 length: 14 residues. Trimming cost V 0 bases and J 6 bases, with 12 bases left between them. The CDR3 spells CASSLGYTADGYTF. CDR3 sequence (DNA): TGCGCCAGCAGCTTGGGCTACACCGCGGATGGCTACACCTTC.

In this sample, this clonotype turned up many times. The V call is TRBV20-1, the J call TRBJ2-5; D is unclear. This CDR3 spans 12 amino acids. V was pared by 5 bases and J by 5 bases, with 12 bases between. CDR1 is DFQATT and CDR2 is SNEGSKA in the germline V gene (reference sequence). The CDR3 DNA sequence: TGCAGTGCTGGGCTCCTTGGGGAGACCCAGTACTTC. As protein: CSAGLLGETQYF.

This clonotype was detected many times. The rearrangement uses TRBV9 and TRBJ2-7; D unresolved. CDR1 and CDR2 from the germline V gene are SGDLS and YYNGEE. The CDR3 spans 14 residues. V was shortened by 2 bases and J by 4 bases, with 13 bases between the two germline ends. The DNA of the CDR3 is TGTGCCAGCAGCGTGCTTGGGTCTCAGTACGAGCAGTACTTC. Translating it yields CASSVLGSQYEQYF.

This clonotype has at least ten counts. Relative to the germline gene, one junction end is altered; a read error may explain this. V is TRBV4-1 and J is TRBJ2-7, with TRBD2 identical over 10 bases. CDR1 is MGHRA, CDR2 YSYEKL, per germline. The length of the CDR3 is 14 residues. CDR3 in DNA: TGCGCCAGCAGCCAAGATAAAGGACTAGCGGAGCCGTACTTC. Translation gives CASSQDKGLAEPYF.

This chain links TRBV27 with TRBJ1-4, with D tentatively TRBD1 (5 bases). V was shortened by 4 bases and J by 3 bases, with 15 bases between the two germline ends. This CDR3 has 16 amino acids. CDR1 is MNHEY and CDR2 is SMNVEV in the germline V gene (reference sequence). The DNA for the CDR3 is TGTGCCAGCAGTTCTTTGTTAAAGGGGTCTAATGAAAAACTGTTTTTT. Its protein is CASSSLLKGSNEKLFF.